Below are 10 T cell receptor beta chains sequenced from a single sample in a study of blood T cell repertoires in COVID-19. Generated by immunoSEQ multiplex PCR, the TCRdb table keeps only in-frame clones and is missing some. Among 450,000 or so clones listed, about nine tenths were seen once. The sequenced sample consisted of PBMCs or T cells enriched from blood (not recorded which). These receptor sequences come from a man aged 18 to 30 who had recovered from COVID-19.

The V call is TRBV27, the J call TRBJ1-2; 8 nucleotides align to TRBD1. Germline CDR1 reads MNHEY; CDR2 reads SMNVEV (reference sequence). V shed 4 bases, J shed 9 bases, and the junction held 10 bases outside the gene matches. There are 14 residues in the CDR3. The CDR3 DNA follows: TGTGCCAGCAGTTATTTAGGCAGGGGGCCTAGCTACACCTTC. It encodes CASSYLGRGPSYTF.

The chain uses TRBV10-3 and TRBJ1-2; 7 nucleotides align to TRBD1. Germline CDR1 is ENHRY and CDR2 is SYGVKD. The length of the CDR3 is 15 residues. V shed 2 bases and J 4 bases; nucleotides not matched to a gene: 7. The CDR3 loop is CAISEVEGAGYGYTF. The CDR3 nucleotides read TGTGCCATCAGTGAGGTAGAGGGGGCCGGCTATGGCTACACCTTC.

J is TRBJ1-2 and V is TRBV2, with a possible D match to TRBD1 (5 bases). Germline lookup yields CDR1 SNHLY and CDR2 FYNNEI. The CDR3 runs to 15 residues. V was trimmed by 7 bases and J by 0 bases, leaving 15 bases between them. For the CDR3, the DNA is TGTGCCAGCACTATAGACAGCCAAGCTAACTATGGCTACACCTTC. Amino acids: CASTIDSQANYGYTF. The full variable domain, rest sourced from reference TRBV2 and TRBJ1-2, is EPEVTQTPSHQVTQMGQEVILRCVPISNHLYFYWYRQILGQKVEFLVSFYNNEISEKSEIFDDQFSVERPDGSNFTLKIRSTKLEDSAMYFCASTIDSQANYGYTFGSGTRLTVV.

The V call is TRBV7-9, the J call TRBJ1-1; perhaps TRBD1 as D (6 bases). The CDR3 spans 14 residues. The germline CDR1 and CDR2 sequences are SEHNR and FQNEAQ (reference sequence). V was clipped by 3 bases and J by 1 base, with 9 bases between them. In DNA, the CDR3 is TGTGCCAGCAGCTTCGACAGGTGGAACACTGAAGCTTTCTTT. This translates into CASSFDRWNTEAFF.

V is TRBV5-4 and J is TRBJ2-6; no clear D. The CDR3 is 17 amino acids. From germline, CDR1 is SGHNT and CDR2 YYREEE (reference sequence). V gave up 1 base and J gave up 0 bases, with 11 bases separating them. The CDR3 DNA follows: TGTGCCAGCAGCTTGCAGGCCCCTAACTCTGGGGCCAACGTCCTGACTTTC. The encoded protein is CASSLQAPNSGANVLTF.

Note on this clone: At the DNA level, this CDR3 is encoded by other sequences in the same sample as well. The chain joins TRBV18 to TRBJ1-1; D possibly corresponds to TRBD1 (5 bases). This CDR3 contains 13 residues. Trimming took off 3 bases at V and 1 base at J, with 6 bases between the two ends. Germline assignment: CDR1 KGHSH and CDR2 LQKENI. The DNA for the CDR3 is TGTGCCAGCTCACCCGGACAGAACACTGAAGCTTTCTTT. Amino acids: CASSPGQNTEAFF.

This sequence joins TRBV9 and TRBJ1-1; D is uncertain. Germline V gene sequence: CDR1 SGDLS, CDR2 YYNGEE. CDR3 size: 17 residues. The V and J ends lost 3 bases and 0 bases respectively, with 18 bases between them. The CDR3 is CASSESPQVPMNTEAFF. The CDR3 nucleotides are TGTGCCAGCAGCGAATCTCCGCAGGTTCCCATGAACACTGAAGCTTTCTTT.

With respect to this clone: The sample contains more than one DNA sequence encoding this CDR3. This sequence joins TRBV5-1 and TRBJ1-4, with 8 positions matching TRBD1. Trimming at V came to 4 bases and at J to 8 bases, leaving 7 bases not matched to a gene. Germline loops: CDR1 SGHRS, CDR2 YFSETQ. The CDR3 sequence is 14 residues long. CDR3 in amino acids: CASSHGQGGEKLFF. CDR3 sequence (DNA): TGCGCCAGCAGCCACGGACAGGGTGGGGAAAAACTGTTTTTT.

The genes are TRBV6-4 and TRBJ2-3, with 14 bases lining up with TRBD2. The trim removed 0 bases at V and 10 bases at J, leaving 12 bases unmatched. Germline values: CDR1 MRHNA, CDR2 SNTAGT. This CDR3 contains 18 residues. DNA for the CDR3: TGTGCCAGCAGTGACTCCCAGGCGGGACTAGCGGGGGTCATGGCGCAGTATTTT. This encodes CASSDSQAGLAGVMAQYF.

The chain couples TRBV6-1 to TRBJ2-4, with TRBD1 as a possible D gene (6 bases). The CDR3 runs to 15 residues. V lost 3 bases, J lost 3 bases, and 12 bases lay in between. The germline gives CDR1 MNHNS, CDR2 SASEGT. CDR3 region: CASSDTGTHKNIQYF. CDR3 in DNA: TGTGCCAGCAGTGATACCGGGACACACAAAAACATTCAGTACTTC.